This T cell receptor (beta chain) was observed in a study of radiotherapy plus CTLA-4 blockade in lung cancer. Study overall: Around 18% of enrolled patients responded objectively, and 25% to 40% had disease control. Study-level results: Radiotherapy plus ipilimumab was followed by expansion in blood of tumor-derived TCR clones. Together with interferon-beta, which increased in serum after radiation, early dynamic changes in blood T cell clones were reportedly the best predictors of response.

Focal radiation was given together with CTLA-4 blockade (ipilimumab) to patients with chemo-refractory metastatic non-small-cell lung cancer. The germline V gene encodes CDR1 SGHRS and CDR2 YFSETQ. The CDR3 is 17 residues long. With 1 base clipped from V and 0 bases from J, the junction kept 3 bases outside the gene matches. A note on this clone: Its target is unknown.

Some clones are missing from TCRdb's copy, which holds only in-frame ones; the method was immunoSEQ multiplex PCR. Of approximately 80,000 clones detected, less than 85% appear once; the ten largest clones hold more than 9%. The clonotype originates from a human donor with non-small cell lung cancer whose response to radiotherapy plus ipilimumab could not be evaluated. V usage is TRBV5-1 and J usage is TRBJ2-1; 11 positions match TRBD2. The sample consisted of peripheral blood, taken from a patient treated with radiotherapy plus ipilimumab. In DNA, the CDR3 is TGCGCCAGCAGCTTGACTAGCGGGAGCCCCTCCTACAATGAGCAGTTCTTC. Protein product: CASSLTSGSPSYNEQFF.